This TCR beta chain was found in a study of identical twins' blood T cells. Study context: Around 46 million reads covered about 6 alpha-chain and about 6 beta-chain libraries.

Original processing methods: Each library had about 2.2 to 3.6 million CDR3 reads and about 85,000 to nearly 550,000 clonotypes. From the 5' RACE reads, TCRdb called clonotypes with MiXCR, one entry per CDR3 protein. The V and J calls follow TCRdb's processing rather than the paper's. The data show a few hundred thousand distinct CDR3 sequences, about 28% seen once. The three twin pairs were reared together, likely meeting the same infections. The CDR3 contains 19 residues. V lost 5 bases and J 2 bases, leaving 30 bases between the germline ends. The germline CDR1 and CDR2 sequences are DFQATT and SNEGSKA (reference sequence).

The receptor was isolated from a woman between 18 and 55 years old in good health. The material sequenced was PBMCs. The rearrangement uses TRBV20-1 and TRBJ1-1; the D gene is possibly TRBD1 (6 bases). For the CDR3, the DNA is TGCAGTGCTGGGCCAAAATGGGGGGGGACATGGGGCGGAAACACTGAAGCTTTCTTT. This encodes CSAGPKWGGTWGGNTEAFF.